A single sample gave rise to the 4 T cell receptor beta chains below, sequenced in a study of monozygotic twins with inflammatory bowel disease. TCRdb re-called the 5' RACE reads and catalogs CDR3 proteins one per entry, DNA excluded. The sample's table shows fewer than 400,000 distinct CDR3 sequences. Source material: blood. These receptor sequences come from a human donor with ulcerative colitis or Crohn's disease, or a healthy co-twin of an affected twin (not recorded which).

The J gene is TRBJ1-5, the V gene TRBV3-1; TCRdb indicates TRBD1, and absent DNA this call remains unverified. This CDR3 spans 13 amino acids. The germline gives CDR1 LGHDT, CDR2 YNNKEL (reference sequence). CDR3 in amino acids: CASSFGGDQPQHF.

The chain links TRBV27 to TRBJ1-6; TCRdb gives TRBD1 as the D gene, but with no DNA this cannot be confirmed. Germline V gene sequence: CDR1 MNHEY, CDR2 SMNVEV (reference sequence). The CDR3 runs 14 residues. CDR3: CASSQGTYNSPLHF.

This chain uses TRBV12-3 or TRBV12-4 with TRBJ2-2; the TCRdb call, TRBD1, lacks DNA for checking. The CDR3 has 16 residues. The CDR3 is CASSLGGGKNTGELFF.

This chain connects TRBV6-5 to TRBJ1-6; the TCRdb call, TRBD1, lacks DNA for checking. CDR3 length: 13 amino acids. Per germline, CDR1 MNHEY and CDR2 SVGAGI. The chain's CDR3 is CASSLGQGLPLHF.